The rows below give T cell receptor beta chains drawn from one sample of a study of blood T cell repertoires in COVID-19. Some clones are missing from TCRdb's copy, which holds only in-frame ones; the method was immunoSEQ multiplex PCR. The sample gives 200,000 to 250,000 clones, 87% of which show up once; about an eighth is in the top ten. The sequencing sample was made of peripheral blood. All receptors come from a woman aged 18-35 years who had recovered from COVID-19. Both conserved end residues are part of each CDR3. Each record gives: V gene, D gene, CDR3 length, J gene, clone size, CDR3 DNA, CDR3 protein. A D gene is named only where the DNA matches it firmly. The size of a clone is reported for some rows only, either as once, few or many, or as a class for expanded clones.

v_gene: TRBV25-1
d_gene: .
len: 13
j_gene: TRBJ2-7
abundance: few
CDR3nt: TGTGCCAGCAGTACAGGAGAATCCTACGAGCAGTACTTC
CDR3aa: CASSTGESYEQYF

v_gene: TRBV5-4
d_gene: .
len: 12
j_gene: TRBJ2-7
abundance: .
CDR3nt: TGTGCCAGCAGCCGGAGAGAGGGCGAGCAGTACTTC
CDR3aa: CASSRREGEQYF

v_gene: TRBV20-1
d_gene: .
len: 11
j_gene: TRBJ1-2
abundance: few
CDR3nt: TGCAGCCCTAGCTACCGGGATGGCTACACCTTC
CDR3aa: CSPSYRDGYTF

v_gene: TRBV5-4
d_gene: TRBD1
len: 15
j_gene: TRBJ2-7
abundance: few
CDR3nt: TGTGCCAGCAGCTTGGACAGGGGGTTCACCTACGAGCAGTACTTC
CDR3aa: CASSLDRGFTYEQYF

v_gene: TRBV19
d_gene: TRBD1
len: 15
j_gene: TRBJ1-1
abundance: .
CDR3nt: TGTGCCAGTACCGTCTTACAGGGGATCGACACTGAAGCTTTCTTT
CDR3aa: CASTVLQGIDTEAFF

v_gene: TRBV7-6
d_gene: TRBD1
len: 20
j_gene: TRBJ2-7
abundance: .
CDR3nt: TGTGCCAGCAGCGTAGAGGGTGTCAGGGGGCGGACGGGAGTTCCTAACGAGCAGTACTTC
CDR3aa: CASSVEGVRGRTGVPNEQYF

v_gene: TRBV25-1
d_gene: .
len: 15
j_gene: TRBJ1-4
abundance: .
CDR3nt: TGTGCCAGTAAACAGGGCGCTGCAACTAATGAAAAACTGTTTTTT
CDR3aa: CASKQGAATNEKLFF

v_gene: TRBV6-6
d_gene: .
len: 15
j_gene: TRBJ1-6
abundance: .
CDR3nt: TGTGCCAGCAGTTTTATGAGCTCCTATAATTCACCCCTCCACTTT
CDR3aa: CASSFMSSYNSPLHF

v_gene: TRBV14
d_gene: .
len: 16
j_gene: TRBJ1-4
abundance: .
CDR3nt: TGTGCCAGCAGCCAAAGACAGGCTGCAACTAATGAAAAACTGTTTTTT
CDR3aa: CASSQRQAATNEKLFF

v_gene: TRBV6-6
d_gene: .
len: 16
j_gene: TRBJ1-5
abundance: .
CDR3nt: TGTGCCAGCAGTTACTCGACGCGGGATAGCAATCAGCCCCAGCATTTT
CDR3aa: CASSYSTRDSNQPQHF

v_gene: TRBV7-2
d_gene: .
len: 17
j_gene: TRBJ1-2
abundance: .
CDR3nt: TGTGCCAGCAGCCTACAGGCCCGTCAGTTGAGCAACTATGGCTACACCTTC
CDR3aa: CASSLQARQLSNYGYTF

v_gene: TRBV25-1
d_gene: .
len: 14
j_gene: TRBJ2-2
abundance: .
CDR3nt: TGTGCCAGCAGTGGGACAGTGAACACCGGGGAGCTGTTTTTT
CDR3aa: CASSGTVNTGELFF

v_gene: TRBV25-1
d_gene: TRBD1
len: 15
j_gene: TRBJ1-4
abundance: few
CDR3nt: TGTGCCAGCAGTGTAGGGGGCGGGAATAATGAAAAACTGTTTTTT
CDR3aa: CASSVGGGNNEKLFF

v_gene: TRBV4-3
d_gene: TRBD1
len: 15
j_gene: TRBJ1-2
abundance: .
CDR3nt: TGCGCCAGCAGCCGTTCGGGACAGGGAAACTATGGCTACACCTTC
CDR3aa: CASSRSGQGNYGYTF

v_gene: TRBV3-1/TRBV3-2
d_gene: TRBD1
len: 15
j_gene: TRBJ2-5
abundance: .
CDR3nt: TGTGCCAGCAGCCAAGCAGGTCGAGGGGGCGAGACCCAGTACTTC
CDR3aa: CASSQAGRGGETQYF